Presented here are 14 T cell receptor beta chains from one specimen sequenced in a study of T cells after yellow fever vaccination. MiXCR, applied by TCRdb to the 5' RACE reads, yields one record per CDR3 protein. Of 350,000 to 450,000 distinct CDR3 sequences in the sample, around 6.4% were seen once. Sequences were derived from PBMCs, sampled 5 days after the yellow fever booster vaccination. The receptors derive from a man younger than 45 who received the YFV17D yellow fever vaccine.

The chain uses TRBV18 and TRBJ2-7; D may correspond to TRBD1 or TRBD2 (5 bases each). The CDR3 has 16 residues. Trimming removed 0 bases at V and 2 bases at J, with 14 bases between. Germline values: CDR1 KGHSH, CDR2 LQKENI. The DNA of the CDR3 is TGTGCCAGCTCACCACCCGTCGGGACCACTACCTACGAGCAGTACTTC. Translated, it gives CASSPPVGTTTYEQYF. Filled out from reference TRBV18 and TRBJ2-7, the complete variable domain reads NAGVMQNPRHLVRRRGQEARLRCSPMKGHSHVYWYRQLPEEGLKFMVYLQKENIIDESGMPKERFSAEFPKEGPSILRIQQVVRGDSAAYFCASSPPVGTTTYEQYFGPGTRLTVT.

This clonotype has a handful of counts. This rearrangement joins TRBV24-1 to TRBJ2-1; the D is unclear. V was clipped by 4 bases and J by 5 bases, with 2 bases between them. The CDR3 has 11 residues. CDR1 and CDR2 (germline): KGHDR, SFDVKD. The CDR3 bases are TGTGCCACCAGTGACCACAATGAGCAGTTCTTC. This gives the protein CATSDHNEQFF.

This rearrangement joins TRBV20-1 to TRBJ2-7; 7 bases agree with TRBD2. This CDR3 spans 14 amino acids. V shed 5 bases, J shed 6 bases, and the junction held 13 bases outside the gene matches. The germline V gene has CDR1 DFQATT and CDR2 SNEGSKA (reference sequence). As DNA, the CDR3 is TGCAGTGCTCGGAAGCGGGGCGGGACGAGCGAGCAGTACTTC. Amino acids: CSARKRGGTSEQYF.

This clonotype was found many times. The chain couples TRBV7-2 to TRBJ2-1, with no clear D. This CDR3 is 16 amino acids long. The germline CDR1 and CDR2 sequences are SGHTA and FQGNSA. V dropped 5 bases and J dropped 0 bases, with 14 bases sitting between them. The CDR3 DNA is TGTGCCAGCAGCCAAGCTCCGATAAGCTCCTACAATGAGCAGTTCTTC. Its protein product is CASSQAPISSYNEQFF.

This clonotype was seen more than once but under ten times. The gene calls are TRBV7-2 and TRBJ2-2; D may be TRBD1 or TRBD2 (5 bases each). Trimming removed 5 bases at V and 0 bases at J, with 13 bases between. This CDR3 comprises 16 residues. Germline assignment: CDR1 SGHTA and CDR2 FQGNSA. The CDR3 sequence: CASSTLRGPNTGELFF. In DNA form, the CDR3 reads TGTGCCAGCAGCACCTTAAGGGGACCGAACACCGGGGAGCTGTTTTTT.

As to this clonotype: A junction end diverges from the germline sequence, so it may reflect a read error. V is TRBV6-5 and J is TRBJ2-2, with TRBD2 identical over 10 bases. Germline values: CDR1 MNHEY, CDR2 SVGAGI. This CDR3 comprises 14 residues. CDR3: CSSSSGLATGELFF. CDR3 bases: TGTTCCAGCAGTTCGGGACTAGCGACCGGGGAGCTGTTTTTT.

Only a few counts were recorded for this clonotype. The CDR3 DNA sequence: TGTGCCAGCAGCCCCAGTTTCGAGGGGCCCGGTTACAATGAGCAGTTCTTC. It encodes CASSPSFEGPGYNEQFF. V usage is TRBV3-1 and J usage is TRBJ2-1; tentatively, D is TRBD1 or TRBD2 (5 bases each). The CDR3 runs 17 residues. V lost 4 bases and J 4 bases, leaving 20 bases between the germline ends. Germline V gives CDR1 LGHDT, CDR2 YNNKEL (reference sequence).

The chain is built from TRBV27 and TRBJ2-7, with TRBD2 identical over 9 bases. The J segment lost 1 base and the V segment lost 2 bases, leaving 3 bases of the junction unmatched. This CDR3 is 15 amino acids long. Germline CDR1 MNHEY, CDR2 SMNVEV (reference sequence). DNA of the CDR3: TGTGCCAGCAGTTTAAGTAGCGGGGGTTCCTACGAGCAGTACTTC. The encoded protein is CASSLSSGGSYEQYF.

V gene TRBV30 combines with J gene TRBJ2-7; D uncertain. The CDR3 totals 12 residues. V was cut by 0 bases and J by 4 bases, with 7 bases left in between. Germline CDR1 reads GTSNPN; CDR2 reads SVGIG (reference sequence). The CDR3 coding sequence is TGTGCCTGGAGTGTATTGGGGTACGAGCAGTACTTC. Translated: CAWSVLGYEQYF.

This chain connects TRBV6-1 to TRBJ2-1; D unclear. V lost 5 bases to trimming and J lost 3 bases, with 14 bases between them. The CDR3 has 15 residues. Germline CDR1 MNHNS, CDR2 SASEGT. CDR3 sequence (DNA): TGTGCCAGCAGTAGCAAGTTAGTCCTCTACAATGAGCAGTTCTTC. Amino acids: CASSSKLVLYNEQFF.

The chain links TRBV20-1 to TRBJ2-7; D ambiguous. This CDR3 has 10 amino acids. Trimming removed 5 bases at V and 6 bases at J, with 8 bases between. The germline gives CDR1 DFQATT, CDR2 SNEGSKA (reference sequence). Written as DNA, the CDR3 is TGCAGTGCTTCCAAGTCCGAGCAGTACTTC. Translation: CSASKSEQYF.

This clonotype was counted a few times. CDR3 in DNA: TGTGCCAGCAGTGTTTCTGATGATTTTGACATCCTCCACTTT. Protein sequence: CASSVSDDFDILHF. This chain links TRBV25-1 with TRBJ1-6; no definite D call. Trimming removed 4 bases from V and 15 bases from J, with 19 bases in between. The CDR3 extends over 14 amino acids. Germline loops: CDR1 MGHDK, CDR2 SYGVNS. The full variable domain, rest sourced from reference TRBV25-1 and TRBJ1-6, is EADIYQTPRYLVIGTGKKITLECSQTMGHDKMYWYQQDPGMELHLIHYSYGVNSTEKGDLSSESTVSRIRTEHFPLTLESARPSHTSQYLCASSVSDDFDILHFGNGTRLTVT.

The table lists this clonotype with a few counts. The rearrangement uses TRBV19 and TRBJ2-5; 9 bases are a match to TRBD2. V lost 10 bases, J lost 5 bases, and 11 bases stayed unmatched. Germline-derived CDR1 and CDR2 are LNHDA and SQIVND (reference sequence). The CDR3 totals 14 residues. For the CDR3, the DNA is TGTGCCACCGCCCCGCGGGAGGGCCTTGAGACCCAGTACTTC. Residues: CATAPREGLETQYF.

This clonotype was seen many times. The chain employs TRBV6-5 and TRBJ2-3, with 7 nucleotides matching TRBD1. The CDR3 spans 16 residues. Germline V gene sequence: CDR1 MNHEY, CDR2 SVGAGI. Germline trimming cut 6 bases from V and 0 bases from J; bases unmatched to any gene: 9. The CDR3 nucleotides read TGTGCCAGCAGACGGGACAGCCGAAAAAGCACAGATACGCAGTATTTT. Protein: CASRRDSRKSTDTQYF.